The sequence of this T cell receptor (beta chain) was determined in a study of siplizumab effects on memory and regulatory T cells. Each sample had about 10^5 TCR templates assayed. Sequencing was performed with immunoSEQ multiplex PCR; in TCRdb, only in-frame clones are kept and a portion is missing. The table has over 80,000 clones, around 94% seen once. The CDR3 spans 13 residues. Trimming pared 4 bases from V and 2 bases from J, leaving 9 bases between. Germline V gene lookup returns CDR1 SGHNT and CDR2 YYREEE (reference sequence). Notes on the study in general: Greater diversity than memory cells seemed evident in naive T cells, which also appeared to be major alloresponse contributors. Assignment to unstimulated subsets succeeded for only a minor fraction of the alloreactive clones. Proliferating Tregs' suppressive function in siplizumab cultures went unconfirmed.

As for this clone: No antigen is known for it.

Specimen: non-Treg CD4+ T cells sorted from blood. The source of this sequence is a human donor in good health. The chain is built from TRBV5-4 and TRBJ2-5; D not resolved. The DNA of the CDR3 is TGTGCCAGCAGCCCCGACCCGCAAGAGACCCAGTACTTC. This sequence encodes CASSPDPQETQYF.